These T cell receptor beta chains were read from a single sample in a study of cytomegalovirus exposure and HLA in healthy donors. Using immunoSEQ multiplex PCR, the repertoire was profiled, and TCRdb retains in-frame clones only, with some absent. The sample lists 90,000 to 100,000 clones; less than 70% were seen once. Sequencing was performed on PBMCs. These receptors came from a female donor in good health and CMV-seronegative. Both conserved end residues are part of each CDR3. A D gene is named only where the DNA matches it firmly. Size tells how often a clone was seen (once, few, many) or the class of an expanded clone, and some rows leave it out.

len,v_gene,j_gene,abundance,d_gene,CDR3nt,CDR3aa
16,TRBV5-4,TRBJ2-1,few,-,TGTGCCAGCAGCTCTTTTCGGGGGGCTGACTACAATGAGCAGTTCTTC,CASSSFRGADYNEQFF
16,TRBV30,TRBJ2-5,-,TRBD2,TGTGCCTGGAGTGTAGGGAGGGCCGGCGGGAAGGAGACCCAGTACTTC,CAWSVGRAGGKETQYF
17,TRBV7-9,TRBJ2-5,-,-,TGTGCCAGCAGCGCCCCCCAAATGGGCAGGGCCCGGGAGACCCAGTACTTC,CASSAPQMGRARETQYF
13,TRBV11-3,TRBJ2-7,-,TRBD1,TGTGCCAGCAGCCTACAGGGGGCGGACGAGCAGTACTTC,CASSLQGADEQYF
14,TRBV7-9,TRBJ2-7,-,TRBD1,TGTGCCAGCACCCCGGGACAGGGCTTCTACGAGCAGTACTTC,CASTPGQGFYEQYF
14,TRBV2,TRBJ2-2,once,-,TGTGCCAGCAGTGCAGCGATACTCACCGGGGAGCTGTTTTTT,CASSAAILTGELFF
14,TRBV7-2,TRBJ1-2,-,TRBD1,TGTGCCAGCAGCTTAGATCAGGGGGCGAGCGGCTACACCTTC,CASSLDQGASGYTF
15,TRBV15,TRBJ1-5,-,-,TGTGCCACCAGCAGAGATCAGGCAGCGGGGCAGCCCCAGCATTTT,CATSRDQAAGQPQHF
15,TRBV9,TRBJ2-7,-,TRBD2,TGTGCCAGCAGCGTGGGAAGCGGGAGTCGATACGAGCAGTACTTC,CASSVGSGSRYEQYF
13,TRBV29-1,TRBJ2-1,-,TRBD2,TGCAGCGCGCCGGGACTAGGATTTAATGAGCAGTTCTTC,CSAPGLGFNEQFF
14,TRBV18,TRBJ1-1,-,-,TGTGCCAGCTCAGCCGGACAGCCGAACACTGAAGCTTTCTTT,CASSAGQPNTEAFF
15,TRBV27,TRBJ2-5,-,-,TGTGCCAGCAGTTTACTTCCCCCCCAAGCCGAGACCCAGTACTTC,CASSLLPPQAETQYF
15,TRBV7-6,TRBJ2-5,once,-,TGTGCCAGCAGCTTAGTCCCCGCAGACCGGGGGACCCAGTACTTC,CASSLVPADRGTQYF
12,TRBV25-1,TRBJ1-5,-,-,TGTGCCAGCAGTGAATACCGAGACATGAAGCATTTT,CASSEYRDMKHF
15,TRBV4-3,TRBJ2-2,-,TRBD2,TGCGCCAGCAGCTGGGAGGCGGGGGATACCGGGGAGCTGTTTTTT,CASSWEAGDTGELFF
14,TRBV5-6,TRBJ2-7,few,TRBD1,TGTGCCAGCAGCTTTGGGACAGGGGAGTACGAGCAGTACTTC,CASSFGTGEYEQYF
17,TRBV5-1,TRBJ2-7,-,TRBD2,TGCGCCAGCAGCCGGACTCCGGGACTAGCGGGAGGCCTCGAGCAGTACTTC,CASSRTPGLAGGLEQYF